These 2 T cell receptor beta chains came from one sample sequenced in a study of OX40 agonist ivuxolimab in advanced cancers. Using immunoSEQ multiplex PCR, the repertoire was profiled, and TCRdb retains in-frame clones only, with some absent. Among under 50,000 clones, about three quarters were seen once, and the ten largest hold 7.9%. The material sequenced was CD4+ or CD8+ T cells sorted from blood, taken in a trial of the OX40 agonist ivuxolimab. The receptor source for this set is an adult with an advanced solid tumor such as melanoma, head and neck, liver or kidney cancer.

A remark on this clone: The same CDR3 is also encoded by other DNA sequences in this sample. V and J are TRBV6-5 and TRBJ1-2; 8 nucleotides agree with TRBD1. The V segment lost 6 bases and the J segment 5 bases; nucleotides outside the gene matches: 8. Germline V gene sequence: CDR1 MNHEY, CDR2 SVGAGI. The CDR3 extends over 14 amino acids. CDR3 sequence: CASRTTGQGYGYTF. The CDR3 coding sequence is TGTGCCAGCAGGACGACTGGACAGGGATATGGCTACACCTTC.

The chain is built from TRBV5-1 and TRBJ1-2; no clear D gene. Germline CDR1 and CDR2: SGHRS and YFSETQ. This CDR3 is 14 amino acids long. Trimming took off 0 bases at V and 11 bases at J, with 17 bases between the two ends. The CDR3, as DNA: TGCGCCAGCAGCTTGGAAGTTGAGACCATTCGGTACACCTTC. Its translation is CASSLEVETIRYTF.